This TCR beta chain was retrieved from a study of OX40 agonist ivuxolimab in advanced cancers. Study overall: The mean age was roughly 60 years, ranging from 23 to 79, with 80% to 85% of participants male.

Broader study findings: There was clonal expansion of CD4+ and CD8+ blood T cells by week 6 at 0.1 to 3.0 mg/kg. Not determined was the antigen specificity of the expanded peripheral T cells.

Sampled blood was obtained at baseline, cycle 4 day 1, and cycle 7 day 1. The protocol was immunoSEQ multiplex PCR, while the TCRdb copy is restricted to in-frame clones and leaves out a portion. The table lists about 70,000 clones, 80% to 90% of them singletons. About this clone: Its target is not known.

The V end lost 8 bases, the J end lost 8 bases, and 9 bases lay between the germline ends. Germline CDR1 and CDR2: MNHEY and SMNVEV (reference sequence). The CDR3 has 11 amino acids. The rearrangement links TRBV27 to TRBJ1-4, with D uncertain. Sequencing used CD4+ or CD8+ T cells sorted from blood, obtained in a trial of the OX40 agonist ivuxolimab. The sequence was obtained from an adult with an advanced solid tumor such as melanoma, head and neck, liver or kidney cancer. CDR3 in amino acids: CASRLGEKLFF. CDR3 bases: TGTGCCAGCCGCCTAGGAGAAAAACTGTTTTTT.